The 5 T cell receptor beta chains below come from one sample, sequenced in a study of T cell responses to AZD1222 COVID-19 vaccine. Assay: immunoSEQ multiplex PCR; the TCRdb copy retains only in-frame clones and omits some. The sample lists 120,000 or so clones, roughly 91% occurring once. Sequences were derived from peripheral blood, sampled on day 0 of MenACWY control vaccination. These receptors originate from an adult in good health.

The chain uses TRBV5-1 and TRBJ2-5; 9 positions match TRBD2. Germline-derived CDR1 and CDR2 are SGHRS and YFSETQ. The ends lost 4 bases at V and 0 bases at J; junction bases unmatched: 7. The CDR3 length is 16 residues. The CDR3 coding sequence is TGCGCCAGCAGCCAAAGACTAGCGGTGTACCAAGAGACCCAGTACTTC. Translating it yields CASSQRLAVYQETQYF.

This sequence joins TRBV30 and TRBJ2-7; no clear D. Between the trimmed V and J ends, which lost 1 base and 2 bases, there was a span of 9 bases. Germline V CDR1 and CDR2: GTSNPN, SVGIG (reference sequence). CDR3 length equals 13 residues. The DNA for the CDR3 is TGTGCCTGGAGTGGAATAGGAGCCTACGAGCAGTACTTC. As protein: CAWSGIGAYEQYF.

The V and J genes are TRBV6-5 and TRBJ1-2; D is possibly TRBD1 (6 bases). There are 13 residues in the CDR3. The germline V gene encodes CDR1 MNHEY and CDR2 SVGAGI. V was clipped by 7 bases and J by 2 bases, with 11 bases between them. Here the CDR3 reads CASMGGLNYGYTF. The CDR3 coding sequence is TGTGCCAGCATGGGGGGCTTGAACTATGGCTACACCTTC.

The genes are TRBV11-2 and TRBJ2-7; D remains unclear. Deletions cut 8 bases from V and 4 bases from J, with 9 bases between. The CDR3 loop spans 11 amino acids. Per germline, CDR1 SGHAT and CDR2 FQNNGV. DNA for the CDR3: TGTGCCAGCGGAACGGGTTACGAGCAGTACTTC. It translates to CASGTGYEQYF.

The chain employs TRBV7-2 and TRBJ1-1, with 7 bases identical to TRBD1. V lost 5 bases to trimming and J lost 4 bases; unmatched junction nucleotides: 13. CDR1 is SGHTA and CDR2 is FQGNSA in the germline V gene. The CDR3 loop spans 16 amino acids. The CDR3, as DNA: TGTGCCAGCAGCCTCGGGACAGTGACGCTAGGCACTGAAGCTTTCTTT. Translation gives CASSLGTVTLGTEAFF.